This is a list of T cell receptor beta chains from one sample in a study of T cell responses to AZD1222 COVID-19 vaccine. Repertoires were generated with immunoSEQ multiplex PCR, while TCRdb's copy carries only in-frame clones and drops some. Altogether some 130,000 clones are present, over 75% being singletons, with the ten largest covering less than 9%. The input for sequencing was peripheral blood, taken on day 0 of AZD1222 vaccination. The source of these receptors is an adult in good health. CDR3s include the opening cysteine and the closing phenylalanine or tryptophan. Fields, in order: J gene, D gene, V gene, clone size, CDR3 protein, CDR3 DNA. A D gene is named only where the DNA matches it firmly. Clone size appears in some rows only: once, few, many, or a class for an expanded clone.

j_call: TRBJ2-1
d_call: .
v_call: TRBV11-2
clone_size: .
cdr3_aa: CASIIGGGREEQFF
cdr3_nt: TGTGCCAGCATCATAGGAGGGGGGCGAGAGGAGCAGTTCTTC

j_call: TRBJ2-7
d_call: .
v_call: TRBV11-3
clone_size: .
cdr3_aa: CASSFGGGDYEQYF
cdr3_nt: TGTGCCAGCAGCTTCGGCGGCGGAGACTACGAGCAGTACTTC

j_call: TRBJ1-4
d_call: TRBD1
v_call: TRBV4-3
clone_size: .
cdr3_aa: CASSQGPGQGNEKLFF
cdr3_nt: TGCGCCAGCAGCCAGGGCCCCGGACAGGGTAATGAAAAACTGTTTTTT

j_call: TRBJ2-1
d_call: .
v_call: TRBV7-3
clone_size: .
cdr3_aa: CASSFTLDRINEQFF
cdr3_nt: TGTGCCAGCAGCTTTACCCTCGACCGTATTAATGAGCAGTTCTTC

j_call: TRBJ1-5
d_call: .
v_call: TRBV11-2
clone_size: .
cdr3_aa: CASSLVPGRQDQPQHF
cdr3_nt: TGTGCCAGCAGCTTAGTCCCGGGGAGACAGGATCAGCCCCAGCATTTT

j_call: TRBJ2-1
d_call: .
v_call: TRBV4-3
clone_size: .
cdr3_aa: CASSQGPYGSSYNEQFF
cdr3_nt: TGCGCCAGCAGCCAAGGCCCTTATGGAAGCTCCTACAATGAGCAGTTCTTC

j_call: TRBJ2-2
d_call: .
v_call: TRBV6-2/TRBV6-3
clone_size: .
cdr3_aa: CASSLDRGPNTGELFF
cdr3_nt: TGTGCCAGCAGCCTTGATCGGGGCCCGAACACCGGGGAGCTGTTTTTT

j_call: TRBJ1-3
d_call: .
v_call: TRBV6-1
clone_size: .
cdr3_aa: CASSEPGVGGGNTIYF
cdr3_nt: TGTGCCAGCAGTGAACCCGGGGTCGGGGGTGGAAACACCATATATTTT

j_call: TRBJ2-2
d_call: TRBD1
v_call: TRBV7-9
clone_size: few
cdr3_aa: CASSFTGEAGELFF
cdr3_nt: TGTGCCAGCAGCTTCACAGGGGAAGCCGGGGAGCTGTTTTTT

j_call: TRBJ1-5
d_call: .
v_call: TRBV19
clone_size: .
cdr3_aa: CASSIARAGNQPQHF
cdr3_nt: TGTGCCAGTAGTATAGCCAGGGCCGGCAATCAGCCCCAGCATTTT

j_call: TRBJ1-3
d_call: .
v_call: TRBV30
clone_size: .
cdr3_aa: CAWTPPGNSGNTIYF
cdr3_nt: TGTGCCTGGACACCCCCAGGGAACTCTGGAAACACCATATATTTT

j_call: TRBJ1-3
d_call: .
v_call: TRBV3-1/TRBV3-2
clone_size: .
cdr3_aa: CASSQDFEDTIYF
cdr3_nt: TGTGCCAGCAGCCAAGATTTCGAGGACACCATATATTTT

j_call: TRBJ2-1
d_call: .
v_call: TRBV11-2
clone_size: .
cdr3_aa: CASSLESTSQAQFF
cdr3_nt: TGTGCCAGCAGCTTAGAATCGACTAGTCAAGCCCAGTTCTTC

j_call: TRBJ2-6
d_call: TRBD1
v_call: TRBV19
clone_size: .
cdr3_aa: CASSETGVSGANVLTF
cdr3_nt: TGTGCCAGTAGTGAGACAGGGGTATCTGGGGCCAACGTCCTGACTTTC

j_call: TRBJ1-5
d_call: TRBD1
v_call: TRBV19
clone_size: .
cdr3_aa: CASSLRDRVGKYSNQPQHF
cdr3_nt: TGTGCCAGTTCCTTAAGAGACAGGGTGGGGAAGTATAGCAATCAGCCCCAGCATTTT

j_call: TRBJ1-2
d_call: .
v_call: TRBV30
clone_size: .
cdr3_aa: CAWSLGDPNYGYTF
cdr3_nt: TGTGCCTGGAGCCTGGGGGACCCAAACTATGGCTACACCTTC

j_call: TRBJ2-3
d_call: TRBD2
v_call: TRBV3-1/TRBV3-2
clone_size: .
cdr3_aa: CASSPMRGAGTDTQYF
cdr3_nt: TGTGCCAGCAGCCCCATGCGGGGGGCTGGCACAGATACGCAGTATTTT

j_call: TRBJ1-5
d_call: .
v_call: TRBV2
clone_size: many
cdr3_aa: CASSASNSNQPQHF
cdr3_nt: TGTGCCAGCAGTGCGAGTAATAGCAATCAGCCCCAGCATTTT

j_call: TRBJ1-5
d_call: .
v_call: TRBV6-5
clone_size: .
cdr3_aa: CASSSDSPPSAQHF
cdr3_nt: TGTGCCAGCAGTTCCGATTCCCCGCCTTCGGCCCAGCATTTT

j_call: TRBJ2-7
d_call: .
v_call: TRBV27
clone_size: .
cdr3_aa: CASSRGSSYEQYF
cdr3_nt: TGTGCCAGCAGCAGGGGAAGCTCCTACGAGCAGTACTTC

j_call: TRBJ1-1
d_call: TRBD1
v_call: TRBV15
clone_size: .
cdr3_aa: CASNSQGLTTEAFF
cdr3_nt: TGTGCCTCAAACTCACAGGGGCTGACGACTGAAGCTTTCTTT

j_call: TRBJ2-6
d_call: .
v_call: TRBV19
clone_size: .
cdr3_aa: CASNLRSGANVLTF
cdr3_nt: TGTGCCAGTAATTTAAGGTCTGGGGCCAACGTCCTGACTTTC

j_call: TRBJ1-1
d_call: .
v_call: TRBV28
clone_size: .
cdr3_aa: CASSFTQSNTEAFF
cdr3_nt: TGTGCCAGCAGTTTCACGCAGTCGAACACTGAAGCTTTCTTT

j_call: TRBJ2-2
d_call: .
v_call: TRBV10-1
clone_size: .
cdr3_aa: CASSEPVFTGELFF
cdr3_nt: TGCGCCAGCAGTGAGCCGGTCTTCACCGGGGAGCTGTTTTTT

j_call: TRBJ1-1
d_call: .
v_call: TRBV7-2
clone_size: .
cdr3_aa: CASSRHPNTEAFF
cdr3_nt: TGTGCCAGCAGTCGCCACCCGAACACTGAAGCTTTCTTT

j_call: TRBJ2-7
d_call: .
v_call: TRBV19
clone_size: .
cdr3_aa: CASSRRARVYEQYF
cdr3_nt: TGTGCCAGTAGTAGACGGGCCAGAGTCTACGAGCAGTACTTC

j_call: TRBJ1-3
d_call: .
v_call: TRBV6-5
clone_size: once
cdr3_aa: CASSYSSGGGNTIYF
cdr3_nt: TGTGCCAGCAGTTACTCGAGCGGGGGTGGAAACACCATATATTTT

j_call: TRBJ1-2
d_call: .
v_call: TRBV4-1
clone_size: .
cdr3_aa: CASSQGDGSYGYTF
cdr3_nt: TGCGCCAGCAGCCAAGGGGATGGGTCCTATGGCTACACCTTC

j_call: TRBJ1-5
d_call: .
v_call: TRBV5-1
clone_size: .
cdr3_aa: CASSPGTVYSNQPQHF
cdr3_nt: TGCGCCAGCAGCCCAGGGACTGTTTATAGCAATCAGCCCCAGCATTTT

j_call: TRBJ1-2
d_call: TRBD1
v_call: TRBV9
clone_size: .
cdr3_aa: CASSGTGSYGYTF
cdr3_nt: TGTGCCAGCAGCGGGACAGGGAGCTATGGCTACACCTTC

j_call: TRBJ2-1
d_call: .
v_call: TRBV5-4
clone_size: .
cdr3_aa: CASSGASRGRWNEQFF
cdr3_nt: TGTGCCAGCAGCGGGGCCTCGCGTGGGCGCTGGAATGAGCAGTTCTTC

j_call: TRBJ2-5
d_call: TRBD1
v_call: TRBV3-1/TRBV3-2
clone_size: once
cdr3_aa: CASSQDTGAETQYF
cdr3_nt: TGTGCCAGCAGCCAAGACACAGGGGCTGAGACCCAGTACTTC